One and the same sample provided the 5 T cell receptor beta chains below, sequenced in a study of shared clonotypes between healthy human individuals. Profiling relied on immunoSEQ multiplex PCR, and the TCRdb table lists in-frame clones only, not all of them. The sample contains about a million clones, around 75% of which appear only once. Source material: memory CD4+ T cells sorted from blood. Noted subset: CD45RA-negative fraction. The receptors derive from a man between 18 and 29 years old in good health.

The CDR3 nucleotides read TGCAGCGTTGATGTCCCAGGGGATACGCAGTATTTT. Its protein product is CSVDVPGDTQYF. V and J are TRBV29-1 and TRBJ2-3, with a possible D match to TRBD1 (5 bases). V was clipped by 3 bases and J by 6 bases, with 10 bases between them. Germline V gives CDR1 SQVTM, CDR2 ANQGSEA. The CDR3 sequence is 12 residues long.

This rearrangement joins TRBV4-1 to TRBJ1-5; the D is unclear. V was cut by 1 base and J by 3 bases, with 10 bases left in between. CDR3 length: 15 residues. Germline assignment: CDR1 MGHRA and CDR2 YSYEKL. CDR3 nucleotides: TGCGCCAGCAGCCAAGGTATTTCGATCAATCAGCCCCAGCATTTT. This translates into CASSQGISINQPQHF.

This clone has ten or more counts. The chain has TRBV29-1 and TRBJ2-3, with D hard to call. Deletions cut 6 bases from V and 0 bases from J, with 10 bases between. Germline assignment: CDR1 SQVTM and CDR2 ANQGSEA. The CDR3 sequence is 13 residues long. DNA of the CDR3: TGCAGCGTCTGGGTGGGTAGCACAGATACGCAGTATTTT. Translated: CSVWVGSTDTQYF.

V is TRBV2 and J is TRBJ2-1; TRBD2 agrees at 15 bases. The CDR3 sequence is 17 residues long. V trimming: 7 bases; J trimming: 0 bases; junction bases outside the gene matches: 4. CDR1 is SNHLY and CDR2 is FYNNEI in the germline V gene. CDR3 in DNA: TGTGCCAGCATCGGGACTAGCGGGGGGCTCTCCTACAATGAGCAGTTCTTC. It specifies CASIGTSGGLSYNEQFF.

This clone was recorded at least ten times. The sample contains more than one DNA sequence encoding this CDR3. V usage is TRBV7-9 and J usage is TRBJ1-2; tentative D call: TRBD1 (5 bases). The germline CDR1 and CDR2 sequences are SEHNR and FQNEAQ (reference sequence). This CDR3 is built from 13 residues. V was trimmed by 0 bases and J by 6 bases, leaving 8 bases between them. The CDR3 bases are TGTGCCAGCAGCTTAGCTGGAGGGGATGGCTACACCTTC. Its protein is CASSLAGGDGYTF.